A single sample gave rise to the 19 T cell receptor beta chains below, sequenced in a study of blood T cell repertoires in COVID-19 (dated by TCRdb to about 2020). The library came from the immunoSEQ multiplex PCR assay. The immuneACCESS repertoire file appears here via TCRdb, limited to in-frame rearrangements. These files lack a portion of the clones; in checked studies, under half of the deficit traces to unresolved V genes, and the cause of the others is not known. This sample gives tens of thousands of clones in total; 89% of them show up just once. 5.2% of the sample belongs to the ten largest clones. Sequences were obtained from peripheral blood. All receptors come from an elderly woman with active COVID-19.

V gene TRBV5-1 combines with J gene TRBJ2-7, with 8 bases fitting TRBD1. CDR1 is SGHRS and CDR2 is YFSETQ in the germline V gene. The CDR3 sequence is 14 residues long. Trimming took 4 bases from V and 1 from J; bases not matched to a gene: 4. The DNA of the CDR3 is TGCGCCAGCAGCCCTACAGGGGGTTCCTACGAGCAGTACTTC. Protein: CASSPTGGSYEQYF.

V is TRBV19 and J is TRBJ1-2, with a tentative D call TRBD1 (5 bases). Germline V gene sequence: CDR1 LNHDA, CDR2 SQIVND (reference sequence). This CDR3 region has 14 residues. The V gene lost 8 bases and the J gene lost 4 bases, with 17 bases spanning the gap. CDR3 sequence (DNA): TGTGCCAGTCAAATAACAGGTGGCAGCTATGGCTACACCTTC. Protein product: CASQITGGSYGYTF.

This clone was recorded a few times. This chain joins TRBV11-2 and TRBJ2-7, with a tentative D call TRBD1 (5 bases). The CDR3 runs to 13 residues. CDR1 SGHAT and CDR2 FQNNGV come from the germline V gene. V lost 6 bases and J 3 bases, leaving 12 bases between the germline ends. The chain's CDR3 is CASRETVVYEQYF. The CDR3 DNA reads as TGTGCCAGCAGGGAGACAGTCGTCTACGAGCAGTACTTC.

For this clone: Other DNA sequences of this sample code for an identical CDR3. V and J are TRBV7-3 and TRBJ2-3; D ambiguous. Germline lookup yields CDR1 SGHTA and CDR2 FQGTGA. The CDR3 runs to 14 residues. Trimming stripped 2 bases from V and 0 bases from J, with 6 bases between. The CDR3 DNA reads TGTGCCAGCAGCTTAGGGCAGAGCACAGATACGCAGTATTTT. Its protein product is CASSLGQSTDTQYF.

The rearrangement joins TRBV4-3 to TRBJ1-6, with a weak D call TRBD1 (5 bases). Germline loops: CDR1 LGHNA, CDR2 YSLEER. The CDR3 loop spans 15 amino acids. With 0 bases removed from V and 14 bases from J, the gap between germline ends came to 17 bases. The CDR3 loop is CASSQDAQGPRTLHF. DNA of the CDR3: TGCGCCAGCAGCCAAGATGCCCAGGGTCCCCGGACCCTCCACTTT.

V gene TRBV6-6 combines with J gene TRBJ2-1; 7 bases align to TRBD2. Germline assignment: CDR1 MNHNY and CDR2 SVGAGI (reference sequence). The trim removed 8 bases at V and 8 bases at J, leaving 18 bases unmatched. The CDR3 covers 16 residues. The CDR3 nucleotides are TGTGCCAGCTCCGGCGATCGGCGGCGTGGGGGGGATGAGCAGTTCTTC. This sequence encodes CASSGDRRRGGDEQFF.

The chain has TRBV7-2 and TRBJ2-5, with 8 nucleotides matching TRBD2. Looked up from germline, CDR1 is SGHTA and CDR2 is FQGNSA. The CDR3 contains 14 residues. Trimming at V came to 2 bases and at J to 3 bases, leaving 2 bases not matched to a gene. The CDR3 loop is CASSLQLAEETQYF. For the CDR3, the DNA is TGTGCCAGCAGCTTACAACTAGCGGAAGAGACCCAGTACTTC.

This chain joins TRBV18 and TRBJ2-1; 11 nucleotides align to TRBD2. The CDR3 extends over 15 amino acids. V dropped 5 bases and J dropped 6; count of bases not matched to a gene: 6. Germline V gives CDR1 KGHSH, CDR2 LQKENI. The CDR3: CASSILAGGTNEQFF. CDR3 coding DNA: TGTGCCAGCTCAATCTTAGCGGGAGGGACCAATGAGCAGTTCTTC.

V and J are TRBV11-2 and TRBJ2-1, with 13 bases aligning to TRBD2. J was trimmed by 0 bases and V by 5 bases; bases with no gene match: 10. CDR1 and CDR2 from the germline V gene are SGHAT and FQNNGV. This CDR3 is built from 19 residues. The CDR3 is CASSGRRTSGSSSYNEQFF. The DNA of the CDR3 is TGTGCCAGCAGCGGCCGTCGGACTAGCGGGAGCAGCTCCTACAATGAGCAGTTCTTC.

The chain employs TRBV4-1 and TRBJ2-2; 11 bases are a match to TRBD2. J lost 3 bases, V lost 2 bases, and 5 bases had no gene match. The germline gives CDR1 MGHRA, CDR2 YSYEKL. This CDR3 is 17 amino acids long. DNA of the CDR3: TGCGCCAGCAGCCAAACTATTAGCGGGGGGGACACCGGGGAGCTGTTTTTT. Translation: CASSQTISGGDTGELFF.

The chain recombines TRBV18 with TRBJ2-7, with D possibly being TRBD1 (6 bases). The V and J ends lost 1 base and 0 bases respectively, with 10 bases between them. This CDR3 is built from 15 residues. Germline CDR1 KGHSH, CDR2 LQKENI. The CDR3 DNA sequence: TGTGCCAGCTCACCACTCGGGACACACTCCTACGAGCAGTACTTC. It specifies CASSPLGTHSYEQYF.

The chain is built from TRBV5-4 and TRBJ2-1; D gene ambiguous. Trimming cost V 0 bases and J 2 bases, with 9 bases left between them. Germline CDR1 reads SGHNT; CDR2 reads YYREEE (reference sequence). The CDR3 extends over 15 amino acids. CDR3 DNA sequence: TGTGCCAGCAGCTTGGGCGGTACTACCTACAATGAGCAGTTCTTC. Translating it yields CASSLGGTTYNEQFF. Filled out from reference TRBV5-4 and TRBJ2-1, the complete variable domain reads ETGVTQSPTHLIKTRGQQVTLRCSSQSGHNTVSWYQQALGQGPQFIFQYYREEENGRGNFPPRFSGLQFPNYSSELNVNALELDDSALYLCASSLGGTTYNEQFFGPGTRLTVL.

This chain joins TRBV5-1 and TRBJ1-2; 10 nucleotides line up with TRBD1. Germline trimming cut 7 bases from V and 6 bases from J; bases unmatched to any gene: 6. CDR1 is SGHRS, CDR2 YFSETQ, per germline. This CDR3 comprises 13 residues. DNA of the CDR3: TGCGCCAGCTTCCGGGACAGGGGAGATGGCTACACCTTC. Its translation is CASFRDRGDGYTF.

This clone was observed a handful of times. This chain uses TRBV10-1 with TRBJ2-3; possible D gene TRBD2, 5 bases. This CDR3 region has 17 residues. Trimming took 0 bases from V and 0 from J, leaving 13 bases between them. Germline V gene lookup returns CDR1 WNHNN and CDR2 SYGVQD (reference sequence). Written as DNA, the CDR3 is TGCGCCAGCAGTGAGTCGTTACGGAGGTCTAGCACAGATACGCAGTATTTT. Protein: CASSESLRRSSTDTQYF.

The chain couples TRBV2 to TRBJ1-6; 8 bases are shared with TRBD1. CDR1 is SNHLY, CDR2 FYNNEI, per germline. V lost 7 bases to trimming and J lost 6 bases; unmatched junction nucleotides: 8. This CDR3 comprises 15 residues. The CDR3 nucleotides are TGTGCCAGCAACCAGGGGGCAGTGAGTAATTCACCCCTCCACTTT. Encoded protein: CASNQGAVSNSPLHF.

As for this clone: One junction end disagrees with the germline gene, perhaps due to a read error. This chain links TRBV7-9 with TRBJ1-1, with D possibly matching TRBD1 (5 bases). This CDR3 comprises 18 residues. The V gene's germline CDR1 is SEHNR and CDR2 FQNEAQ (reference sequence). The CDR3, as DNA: TGTGCCAGCAACTTAAAACGCCCAGGGAGGCGGATGAACACTGAAGCTTTCTTT. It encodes CASNLKRPGRRMNTEAFF.

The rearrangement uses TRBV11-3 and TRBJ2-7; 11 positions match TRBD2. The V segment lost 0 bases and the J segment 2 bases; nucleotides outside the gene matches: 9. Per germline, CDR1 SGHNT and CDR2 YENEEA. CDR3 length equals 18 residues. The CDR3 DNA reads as TGTGCCAGCAGCTTAGAGGTTGAGGGACTAGCGGCCCCCTACGAGCAGTACTTC. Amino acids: CASSLEVEGLAAPYEQYF.

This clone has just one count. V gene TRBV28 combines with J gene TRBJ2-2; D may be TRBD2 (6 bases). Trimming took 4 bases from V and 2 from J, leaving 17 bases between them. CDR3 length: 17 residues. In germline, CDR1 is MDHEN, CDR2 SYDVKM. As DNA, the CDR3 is TGTGCCAGCAGTTCAGTCCTAGCGATCGATAACACCGGGGAGCTGTTTTTT. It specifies CASSSVLAIDNTGELFF. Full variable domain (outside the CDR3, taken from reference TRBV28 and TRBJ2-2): DVKVTQSSRYLVKRTGEKVFLECVQDMDHENMFWYRQDPGLGLRLIYFSYDVKMKEKGDIPEGYSVSREKKERFSLILESASTNQTSMYLCASSSVLAIDNTGELFFGEGSRLTVL.

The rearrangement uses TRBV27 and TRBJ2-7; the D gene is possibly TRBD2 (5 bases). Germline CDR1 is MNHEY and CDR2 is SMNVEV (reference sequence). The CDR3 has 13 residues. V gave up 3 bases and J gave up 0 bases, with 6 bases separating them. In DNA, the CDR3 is TGTGCCAGCAGTTTCGGAGGCTCCTACGAGCAGTACTTC. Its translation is CASSFGGSYEQYF.